The 30 T cell receptor beta chains given below trace back to one sample, sequenced in a study of Graves' ophthalmopathy and Graves' hyperthyroidism. Amplifying from RNA transcripts, the study obtained TCR beta CDR3 regions. Second-round multiplex PCR came after first-round RT-PCR with HTBI primers. Each CDR3 protein is one row after TCRdb ran MiXCR on the multiplex PCR reads. The top ten clones hold more than 2.5% of a sample with around 660,000 distinct CDR3 sequences, approximately 39% of them seen once. The sequencing input was peripheral blood. The receptors stem from an adult man with Graves' ophthalmopathy.

V and J are TRBV6-1 and TRBJ1-4, with D hard to call. From germline, CDR1 is MNHNS and CDR2 SASEGT. CDR3 length: 14 amino acids. V lost 2 bases and J lost 5, with 9 bases in between. The DNA for the CDR3 is TGTGCCAGCAGTGAATTGCAGTCGAATGAAAAACTGTTTTTT. This encodes CASSELQSNEKLFF.

As to this clonotype: A much larger clone is a single base away; this may be a read error. The V gene is TRBV25-1, the J gene TRBJ1-6, with 10 bases aligning to TRBD1. Germline V CDR1 and CDR2: MGHDK, SYGVNS. J gave up 11 bases and V 3 bases, and 4 bases lay outside the gene matches. The CDR3 extends over 14 amino acids. Written as DNA, the CDR3 is TGTGCCAGCAGTGATGGACAGGGGGGCCCACCCCTCCACTTT. Translated, it gives CASSDGQGGPPLHF.

Comment on this clonotype: The junction does not match germline at one end; this may be a read error. The V and J genes are TRBV10-2 and TRBJ1-5; D call uncertain. Germline V gives CDR1 WSHSY, CDR2 SAAADI. The CDR3 consists of 14 residues. This chain's CDR3 is CTSSETNSNQPRHF. The DNA of the CDR3 is TGCACCAGCAGTGAGACTAATAGCAATCAGCCCCGGCATTTT.

This clonotype was counted only a few times. The rearrangement joins TRBV7-9 to TRBJ1-3; no reliable D call. The CDR3 runs to 15 residues. Deletions cut 5 bases from V and 5 bases from J, with 16 bases between. The germline V gene encodes CDR1 SEHNR and CDR2 FQNEAQ (reference sequence). The CDR3 DNA sequence: TGTGCCAGCAGCCGAGTAGGATGGGAACGAAACACCATATATTTT. Its protein is CASSRVGWERNTIYF.

This clonotype was found many times. The V call is TRBV7-2, the J call TRBJ2-5; D gene ambiguous. Per the germline V gene, CDR1 is SGHTA and CDR2 is FQGNSA. The CDR3 length is 15 residues. Trimming took 7 bases from V and 1 from J, leaving 16 bases between them. The CDR3 reads CASTKAAGTQETQYF. The DNA for the CDR3 is TGTGCCAGCACCAAGGCAGCAGGTACCCAAGAGACCCAGTACTTC.

V gene TRBV7-2 combines with J gene TRBJ1-6; no clear D gene. Germline assignment: CDR1 SGHTA and CDR2 FQGNSA. V lost 7 bases to trimming and J lost 13 bases, with 14 bases between them. This CDR3 spans 12 amino acids. The CDR3, as DNA: TGTACCAGCACCTCGAGGATTGGGCCCCTCCACTTT. Amino acid sequence: CTSTSRIGPLHF.

The chain has TRBV2 and TRBJ1-2; the match to TRBD1 covers 10 bases. The CDR3 contains 14 residues. V lost 10 bases, J lost 2 bases, and 7 bases stayed unmatched. Germline V gene sequence: CDR1 SNHLY, CDR2 FYNNEI. The CDR3 region has the DNA TGTGCCAACGCCCAGGGACAGGGGAACTATGGCTACACCTTC. This gives the protein CANAQGQGNYGYTF.

The sample holds many counts of this clonotype. V usage is TRBV2 and J usage is TRBJ1-5; D remains unclear. CDR1 is SNHLY, CDR2 FYNNEI, per germline. V was clipped by 1 base and J by 2 bases, with 9 bases between them. The CDR3 is 15 residues long. The chain's CDR3 is CASSEEYIGNQPQHF. DNA of the CDR3: TGTGCCAGCAGTGAAGAATACATAGGCAATCAGCCCCAGCATTTT.

The chain has TRBV4-1 and TRBJ1-4; D not certain. The germline CDR1 and CDR2 sequences are MGHRA and YSYEKL. The CDR3 is made up of 16 amino acids. Trimming took off 1 base at V and 3 bases at J, with 12 bases between the two ends. CDR3 amino acids: CASSQGWGNPNEKLFF. CDR3 DNA: TGCGCCAGCAGCCAAGGATGGGGTAACCCTAATGAAAAACTGTTTTTT.

This clonotype showed up just a few times. CDR3 nucleotide sequence: TGCAGCGTTGAGGTAATCTCCACCGGGGAGCTGTTTTTT. Encoded protein: CSVEVISTGELFF. This chain links TRBV29-1 with TRBJ2-2; no reliable D call. The CDR3 is made up of 13 amino acids. Germline CDR1 and CDR2: SQVTM and ANQGSEA. V was cut by 3 bases and J by 4 bases, with 9 bases left in between.

The sample holds many counts of this clonotype. The rearrangement uses TRBV7-6 and TRBJ2-5; perhaps TRBD1 as D (5 bases). V was shortened by 7 bases and J by 5 bases, with 17 bases between the two germline ends. CDR3 length: 14 residues. Germline CDR1 reads SGHVS; CDR2 reads FNYEAQ. The CDR3 nucleotides read TGTGCCAGCATCTCAAGGGGTAGTGGTGAGACCCAGTACTTC. Residues: CASISRGSGETQYF.

This clonotype has ten or more counts. The genes are TRBV20-1 and TRBJ1-6; D may be TRBD1 (5 bases). The CDR3 is 14 residues long. The ends were cut back, 5 bases at V and 0 bases at J, with 8 bases in the middle. The germline V gene has CDR1 DFQATT and CDR2 SNEGSKA (reference sequence). Here the CDR3 reads CSAAGSSYNSPLHF. DNA for the CDR3: TGCAGTGCTGCAGGGTCCTCCTATAATTCACCCCTCCACTTT.

This clonotype was seen once. A much larger clone lies one base from this, so it may be a read error. Lacking the conserved final phenylalanine or tryptophan, this CDR3 likely reflects a read error. V and J are TRBV19 and TRBJ2-7; 8 bases are shared with TRBD2. The CDR3 sequence is 15 residues long. After removal of 4 bases from V and 6 bases from J, the junction contained 11 bases not matched to a gene. Germline V gives CDR1 LNHDA, CDR2 SQIVND (reference sequence). This CDR3 reads CASSTQAGVIVEQYL. CDR3 DNA sequence: TGTGCCAGTAGTACCCAAGCGGGGGTGATTGTCGAGCAGTACCTC.

This chain uses TRBV2 with TRBJ2-7; D is ambiguous. This CDR3 spans 15 amino acids. V dropped 4 bases and J dropped 1 base, with 14 bases sitting between them. Germline CDR1 reads SNHLY; CDR2 reads FYNNEI. The CDR3 bases are TGTGCCAGCAGTGGACAACGGAAGGATTCCTACGAGCAGTACTTC. Translating gives CASSGQRKDSYEQYF.

J is TRBJ2-7 and V is TRBV24-1; D is unclear. The J call may be mistaken, given a closer DNA end match to TRBJ2-1. Germline values: CDR1 KGHDR, CDR2 SFDVKD. This CDR3 has 13 residues. The CDR3 DNA is TGTGCCACCAGTGACTATAGTAGTAATGAGCAGTTCTTC. Translation gives CATSDYSSNEQFF.

This chain joins TRBV29-1 and TRBJ2-5; D perhaps matches TRBD2 (6 bases). The ends were cut back, 8 bases at V and 3 bases at J, with 16 bases in the middle. The CDR3 is made up of 13 amino acids. Germline V gene data show CDR1 as SQVTM and CDR2 as ANQGSEA. The CDR3, as DNA: TGCAGCTCGACGGGGCGGAGGGAAGAGACCCAGTACTTC. It yields the protein CSSTGRREETQYF.

Ten or more counts support this clonotype. The chain has TRBV10-3 and TRBJ1-2; the D is unclear. The CDR3 spans 14 residues. Germline CDR1 ENHRY, CDR2 SYGVKD. V lost 2 bases to trimming and J lost 9 bases, with 16 bases between them. In DNA, the CDR3 is TGTGCCATCAGTGAGGGAATATTGACATGGAGCTACACCTTC. Translation: CAISEGILTWSYTF.

This clonotype was detected once. Since the CDR3 does not end with the conserved phenylalanine or tryptophan, this likely comes from a read error. No DNA is shown, since the ends of the CDR3 on it are uncertain; the CDR3 is the one TCRdb lists. This chain connects TRBV2 to TRBJ1-4. The V gene's germline CDR1 is SNHLY and CDR2 FYNNEI. The CDR3 is made up of 11 amino acids, end residues included. This chain's CDR3 is CASSPDGRFNY.

This clonotype was observed at least ten times. The chain is built from TRBV29-1 and TRBJ2-7; D possibly corresponds to TRBD2 (6 bases). Germline CDR1 reads SQVTM; CDR2 reads ANQGSEA. Trimming took off 6 bases at V and 2 bases at J, with 23 bases between the two ends. The CDR3 loop spans 16 amino acids. The chain's CDR3 is CSVGTSGTSGTYEQYF. CDR3 sequence (DNA): TGCAGCGTGGGAACATCCGGGACTTCCGGAACCTACGAGCAGTACTTC.

The genes are TRBV9 and TRBJ1-2; TRBD1 matches 7 bases. The CDR3 contains 16 residues. V trimming: 4 bases; J trimming: 4 bases; junction bases outside the gene matches: 13. Germline CDR1 is SGDLS and CDR2 is YYNGEE. CDR3 amino acids: CASSPRTGWSAYGYTF. The DNA of the CDR3 is TGTGCCAGCAGCCCGAGGACAGGCTGGTCGGCCTATGGCTACACCTTC.

In this sample, this clonotype turned up once. The chain is built from TRBV10-3 and TRBJ2-7; D is perhaps TRBD2 (5 bases). The last part of the DNA fits TRBJ2-5 better; the J call may be wrong. The CDR3 covers 15 residues. CDR1 is ENHRY, CDR2 SYGVKD, per germline. CDR3 DNA: TGTGCCATCAGGGGAGATCCGGGTCTACGAGAGACCCAGTACTTC. Residues: CAIRGDPGLRETQYF.

This clonotype was picked up a small number of times. A junction end diverges from the germline sequence, so it may reflect a read error. This CDR3 reads CAGSFVPDRTYEQYF. CDR3 sequence (DNA): TGTGCCGGCAGCTTCGTCCCGGACAGGACCTACGAGCAGTACTTC. The chain recombines TRBV7-8 with TRBJ2-7; 7 bases are a match to TRBD1. The CDR3 spans 15 residues. CDR1 is SGHVS and CDR2 is FQNEAQ in the germline V gene.

This chain uses TRBV25-1 with TRBJ2-3, with 7 bases fitting TRBD2. The V and J ends lost 6 bases and 2 bases, in that order; junction bases with no gene match: 2. The CDR3 spans 13 residues. Germline CDR1 is MGHDK and CDR2 is SYGVNS. The CDR3 spells CASRGLNTDTQYF. CDR3 nucleotide sequence: TGTGCCAGCAGGGGACTAAACACAGATACGCAGTATTTT.

Details on this clonotype: An end of the junction does not agree with germline; a read error may underlie this. This chain joins TRBV2 and TRBJ1-1; D is ambiguous. CDR1 is SNHLY, CDR2 FYNNEI, per germline. The CDR3 covers 12 residues. CDR3 DNA: TGTGCCAGCAGTTTATCTCGGGGTGAAGCTTCCTTT. Its protein is CASSLSRGEASF.

For this clonotype: A read error may explain this, as a much larger clone is one base away. The CDR3 loop is CASSQPGVLNTEASF. Here the CDR3 DNA reads TGTGCCAGCAGTCAGCCTGGGGTCTTGAACACTGAAGCTTCCTTT. This chain links TRBV10-3 with TRBJ1-1; D uncertain. From germline, CDR1 is ENHRY and CDR2 SYGVKD. CDR3 size: 15 residues.

In its sample, this clonotype was seen many times. The rearrangement uses TRBV19 and TRBJ2-7, with a weak D call TRBD1 (6 bases). This CDR3 is 11 amino acids long. Germline loops: CDR1 LNHDA, CDR2 SQIVND (reference sequence). The V end was cut by 5 bases, the J end by 9 bases, with 11 bases between. The CDR3 here is CASSAQGGQYF. The CDR3 DNA follows: TGTGCCAGTAGTGCACAGGGTGGGCAGTACTTC.

This clonotype was observed at least ten times. J is TRBJ2-5 and V is TRBV29-1; 12 bases fit TRBD2. This CDR3 has 14 amino acids. The V gene's germline CDR1 is SQVTM and CDR2 ANQGSEA. J gave up 5 bases and V 7 bases, and 8 bases lay outside the gene matches. CDR3 protein: CSARLAGVGETQYF. The CDR3 DNA sequence: TGCAGCGCTCGACTAGCGGGAGTAGGGGAGACCCAGTACTTC.

In its sample, this clonotype was seen many times. The CDR3 sequence: CASSRGQGGSAFF. For the CDR3, the DNA is TGTGCCAGCAGCCGCGGACAGGGTGGGAGTGCTTTCTTT. The J gene is TRBJ1-1, the V gene TRBV9; 8 nucleotides line up with TRBD1. Looked up from germline, CDR1 is SGDLS and CDR2 is YYNGEE. Losses at the gene ends were 4 bases for V and 11 bases for J; bases not matched to a gene: 10. The CDR3 is made up of 13 amino acids.

This clonotype was seen repeatedly, ten times or more. CDR3 DNA: TGTGCCACGTCAAGGCAGAACAGCAATCAGCCCCAGCATTTT. This sequence encodes CATSRQNSNQPQHF. The chain recombines TRBV15 with TRBJ1-5; D is unresolved. This CDR3 has 14 residues. The germline V and J ends were trimmed by 9 bases and 1 base, with 13 bases remaining between them. Germline V gene lookup returns CDR1 LNHNV and CDR2 YYDKDF (reference sequence).

This clonotype was observed many times. V usage is TRBV6-5 and J usage is TRBJ2-2; 12 nucleotides match TRBD2. The V segment lost 5 bases and the J segment 4 bases; nucleotides outside the gene matches: 2. The CDR3 runs 15 residues. The germline gives CDR1 MNHEY, CDR2 SVGAGI. The CDR3 nucleotides are TGTGCCAGCAGTGAACTAGCGGGAGGCACCGGGGAGCTGTTTTTT. Its translation: CASSELAGGTGELFF.